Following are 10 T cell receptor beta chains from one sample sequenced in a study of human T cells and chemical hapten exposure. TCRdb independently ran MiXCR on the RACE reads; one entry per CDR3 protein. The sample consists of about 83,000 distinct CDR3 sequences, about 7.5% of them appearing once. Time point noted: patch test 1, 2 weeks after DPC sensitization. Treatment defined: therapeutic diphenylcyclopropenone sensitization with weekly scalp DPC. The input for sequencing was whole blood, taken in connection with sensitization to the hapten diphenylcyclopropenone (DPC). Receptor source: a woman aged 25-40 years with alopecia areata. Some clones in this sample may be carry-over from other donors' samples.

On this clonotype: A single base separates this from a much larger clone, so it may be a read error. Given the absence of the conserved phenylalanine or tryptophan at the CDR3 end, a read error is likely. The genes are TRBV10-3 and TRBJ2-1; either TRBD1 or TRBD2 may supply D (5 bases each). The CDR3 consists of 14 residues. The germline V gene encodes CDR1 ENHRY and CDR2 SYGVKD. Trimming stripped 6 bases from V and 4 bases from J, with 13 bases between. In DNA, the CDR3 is TGTGCCATCAGGAGCCGGGACGCATACAATGAGCAGTTCTTA. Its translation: CAIRSRDAYNEQFL.

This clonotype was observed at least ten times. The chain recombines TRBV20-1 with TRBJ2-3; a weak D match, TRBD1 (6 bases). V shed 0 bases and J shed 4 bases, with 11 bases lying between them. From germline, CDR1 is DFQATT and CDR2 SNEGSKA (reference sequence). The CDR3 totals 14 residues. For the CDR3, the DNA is TGCAGTGCTAGAGATCGCAGGGGACCAGATACGCAGTATTTT. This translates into CSARDRRGPDTQYF.

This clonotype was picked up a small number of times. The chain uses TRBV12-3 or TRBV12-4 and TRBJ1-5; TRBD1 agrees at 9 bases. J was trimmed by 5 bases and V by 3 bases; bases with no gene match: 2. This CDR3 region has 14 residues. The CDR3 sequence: CASSLGTGYQPQHF. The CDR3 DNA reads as TGTGCCAGCAGTTTGGGGACAGGGTATCAGCCCCAGCATTTT.

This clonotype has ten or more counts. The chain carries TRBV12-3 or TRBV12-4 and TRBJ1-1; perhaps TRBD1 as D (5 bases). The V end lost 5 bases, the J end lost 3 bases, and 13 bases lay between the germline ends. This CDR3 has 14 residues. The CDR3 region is CASSPGRVDTEAFF. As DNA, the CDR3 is TGTGCCAGCAGTCCCGGCAGGGTAGACACTGAAGCTTTCTTT.

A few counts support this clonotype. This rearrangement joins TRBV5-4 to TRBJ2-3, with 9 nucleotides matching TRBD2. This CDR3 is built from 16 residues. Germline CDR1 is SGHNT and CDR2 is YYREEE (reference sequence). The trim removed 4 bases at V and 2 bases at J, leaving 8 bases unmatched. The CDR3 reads CASSHEVAGDTDTQYF. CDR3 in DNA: TGTGCCAGCAGCCACGAGGTAGCGGGGGACACAGATACGCAGTATTTT.

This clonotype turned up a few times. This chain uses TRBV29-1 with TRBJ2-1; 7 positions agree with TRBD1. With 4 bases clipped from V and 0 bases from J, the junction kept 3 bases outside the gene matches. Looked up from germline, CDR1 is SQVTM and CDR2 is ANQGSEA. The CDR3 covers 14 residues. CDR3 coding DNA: TGCAGCGTTGCCGGGACAGCCTCCTACAATGAGCAGTTCTTC. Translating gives CSVAGTASYNEQFF.

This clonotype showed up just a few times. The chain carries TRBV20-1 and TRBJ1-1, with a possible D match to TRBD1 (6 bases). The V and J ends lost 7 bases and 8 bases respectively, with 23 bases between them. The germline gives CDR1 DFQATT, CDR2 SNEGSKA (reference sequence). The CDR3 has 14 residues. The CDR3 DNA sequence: TGCAGTGTTCGGGTTGGGCGTGAACAGGGCGAAGCTTTCTTT. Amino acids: CSVRVGREQGEAFF.

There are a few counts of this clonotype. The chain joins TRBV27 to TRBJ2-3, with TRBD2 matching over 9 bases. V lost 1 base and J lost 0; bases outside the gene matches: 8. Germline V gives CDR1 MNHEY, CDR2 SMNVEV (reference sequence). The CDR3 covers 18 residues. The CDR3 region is CASSLFAGGPLSTDTQYF. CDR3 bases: TGTGCCAGCAGTTTATTCGCGGGGGGGCCTTTGAGCACAGATACGCAGTATTTT.

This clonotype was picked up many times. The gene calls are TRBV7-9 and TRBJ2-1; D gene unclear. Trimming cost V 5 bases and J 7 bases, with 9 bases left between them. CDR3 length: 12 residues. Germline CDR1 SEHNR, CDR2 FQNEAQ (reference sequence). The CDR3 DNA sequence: TGTGCCAGCAGCCCAACCGGGAATGAGCAGTTCTTC. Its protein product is CASSPTGNEQFF.

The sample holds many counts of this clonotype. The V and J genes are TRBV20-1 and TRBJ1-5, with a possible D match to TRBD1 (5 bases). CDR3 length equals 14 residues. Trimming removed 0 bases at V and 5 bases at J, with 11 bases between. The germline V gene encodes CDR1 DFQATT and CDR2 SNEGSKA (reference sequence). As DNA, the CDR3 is TGCAGTGCTAGAGAGTGGGGCAAGGATCAGCCCCAGCATTTT. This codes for CSAREWGKDQPQHF.